Presented here are 6 T cell receptor beta chains from one specimen sequenced in a study of response to subunit inactivated influenza vaccine. TCRdb itself ran the RT-PCR reads through MiXCR, one entry per CDR3 protein. The table lists around 180,000 distinct CDR3 sequences, around 9% of them singletons. Sample: non-naive T cells sorted from PBMCs, taken on the day of vaccination. All receptors come from a man aged 50 to 60 who received an inactivated influenza vaccine.

As for this clonotype: A much larger clone differs from this one at a single base, so this may be a read error. The J gene is TRBJ1-1, the V gene TRBV12-3 or TRBV12-4; 8 bases fit TRBD1. CDR3 size: 14 residues. The CDR3 region is CASSRWTGQTEAYF. In DNA, the CDR3 is TGTGCCAGCAGTCGTTGGACAGGGCAGACTGAAGCTTACTTT.

There are many counts of this clonotype. This sequence joins TRBV9 and TRBJ1-3; weak D call: TRBD1 (5 bases). Germline loops: CDR1 SGDLS, CDR2 YYNGEE. Trimming left V 4 bases short and J 1 base short, with 24 bases between. There are 19 residues in the CDR3. As DNA, the CDR3 is TGTGCCAGCAGCCCTATCTTGGGGGTCGACATGTTTTCTGGAAACACCATATATTTT. Protein sequence: CASSPILGVDMFSGNTIYF. The variable domain in full, with the rest retrieved from reference TRBV9 and TRBJ1-3, is DSGVTQTPKHLITATGQRVTLRCSPRSGDLSVYWYQQSLDQGLQFLIQYYNGEERAKGNILERFSAQQFPDLHSELNLSSLELGDSALYFCASSPILGVDMFSGNTIYFGEGSWLTVV.

This clonotype was seen many times. The rearrangement joins TRBV6-1 to TRBJ1-2, with 8 bases fitting TRBD1. The germline CDR1 and CDR2 sequences are MNHNS and SASEGT. The length of the CDR3 is 14 residues. V lost 3 bases, J lost 4 bases, and 4 bases stayed unmatched. The CDR3 region is CASSDRTGSYGYTF. In DNA form, the CDR3 reads TGTGCCAGCAGTGACCGGACAGGGAGCTATGGCTACACCTTC.

This clonotype showed up many times. V and J are TRBV3-1 and TRBJ1-1; 9 nucleotides agree with TRBD1. Germline CDR1 LGHDT, CDR2 YNNKEL (reference sequence). The CDR3 runs to 17 residues. V lost 1 base to trimming and J lost 1 base; unmatched junction nucleotides: 7. The CDR3 sequence: CASSQGAGTGRNTEAFF. In DNA, the CDR3 is TGTGCCAGCAGCCAAGGGGCGGGGACAGGGCGGAACACTGAAGCTTTCTTT. The entire variable domain, with the rest obtained from reference TRBV3-1 and TRBJ1-1, is as follows: DTAVSQTPKYLVTQMGNDKSIKCEQNLGHDTMYWYKQDSKKFLKIMFSYNNKELIINETVPNRFSPKSPDKAHLNLHINSLELGDSAVYFCASSQGAGTGRNTEAFFGQGTRLTVV.

The table lists this clonotype with a few counts. The J gene is TRBJ1-1, the V gene TRBV12-3 or TRBV12-4, with 9 positions matching TRBD1. J lost 4 bases, V lost 8 bases, and 8 bases had no gene match. This CDR3 has 14 amino acids. The chain's CDR3 is CASRTGVEGTEAFF. The CDR3 DNA sequence: TGTGCCAGCCGGACAGGGGTTGAGGGCACTGAAGCTTTCTTT.

This clonotype was counted ten times or more. The gene calls are TRBV7-6 and TRBJ2-5, with no clear D. Trimming left V 1 base short and J 7 bases short, with 10 bases between. This CDR3 comprises 13 residues. Germline CDR1 reads SGHVS; CDR2 reads FNYEAQ. CDR3: CASSLDWLGTQYF. DNA for the CDR3: TGTGCCAGCAGCTTAGACTGGCTCGGGACCCAGTACTTC.